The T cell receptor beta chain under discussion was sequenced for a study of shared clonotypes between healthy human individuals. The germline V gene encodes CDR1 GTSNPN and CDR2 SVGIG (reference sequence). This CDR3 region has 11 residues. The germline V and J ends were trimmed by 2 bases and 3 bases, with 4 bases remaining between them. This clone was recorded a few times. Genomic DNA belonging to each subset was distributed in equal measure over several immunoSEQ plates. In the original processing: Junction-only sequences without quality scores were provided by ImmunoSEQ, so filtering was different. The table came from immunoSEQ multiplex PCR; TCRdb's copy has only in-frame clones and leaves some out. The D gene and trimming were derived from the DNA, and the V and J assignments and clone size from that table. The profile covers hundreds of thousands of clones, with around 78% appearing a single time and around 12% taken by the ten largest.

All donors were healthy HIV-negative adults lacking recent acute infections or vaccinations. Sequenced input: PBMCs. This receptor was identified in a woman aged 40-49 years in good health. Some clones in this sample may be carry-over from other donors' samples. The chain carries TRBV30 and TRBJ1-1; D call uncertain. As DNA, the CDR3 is TGTGCCTGGAGTACGGACACTGAAGCTTTCTTT. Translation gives CAWSTDTEAFF. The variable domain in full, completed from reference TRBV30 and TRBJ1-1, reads SQTIHQWPATLVQPVGSPLSLECTVEGTSNPNLYWYRQAAGRGLQLLFYSVGIGQISSEVPQNLSASRPQDRQFILSSKKLLLSDSGFYLCAWSTDTEAFFGQGTRLTVV.